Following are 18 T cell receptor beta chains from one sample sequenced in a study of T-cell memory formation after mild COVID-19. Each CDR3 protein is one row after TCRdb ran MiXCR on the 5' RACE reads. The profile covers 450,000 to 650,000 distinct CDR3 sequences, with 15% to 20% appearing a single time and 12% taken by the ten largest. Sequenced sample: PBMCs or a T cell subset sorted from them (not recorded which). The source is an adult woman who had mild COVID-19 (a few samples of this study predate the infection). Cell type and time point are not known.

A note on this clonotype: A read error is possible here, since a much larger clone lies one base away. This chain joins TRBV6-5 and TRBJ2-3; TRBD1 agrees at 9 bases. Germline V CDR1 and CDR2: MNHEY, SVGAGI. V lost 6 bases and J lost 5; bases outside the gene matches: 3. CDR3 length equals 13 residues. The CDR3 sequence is CASRQGAGDTQYF. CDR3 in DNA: TGTGCCAGCAGACAGGGGGCGGGAGATACGCAGTATTTT.

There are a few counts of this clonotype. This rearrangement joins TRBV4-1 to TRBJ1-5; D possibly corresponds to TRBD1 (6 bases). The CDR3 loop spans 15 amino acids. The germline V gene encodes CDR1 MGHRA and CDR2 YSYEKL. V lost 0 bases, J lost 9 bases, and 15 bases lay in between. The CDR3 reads CASSQDIGGSWPQHF. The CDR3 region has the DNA TGCGCCAGCAGCCAAGATATTGGGGGCAGCTGGCCCCAGCATTTT.

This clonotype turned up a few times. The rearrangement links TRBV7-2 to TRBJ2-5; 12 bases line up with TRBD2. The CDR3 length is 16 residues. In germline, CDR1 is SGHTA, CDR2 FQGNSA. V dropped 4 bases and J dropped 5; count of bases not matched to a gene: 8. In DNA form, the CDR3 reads TGTGCCAGCAGCTCTTGGACTAGCGGGGTGGGGGAGACCCAGTACTTC. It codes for CASSSWTSGVGETQYF.

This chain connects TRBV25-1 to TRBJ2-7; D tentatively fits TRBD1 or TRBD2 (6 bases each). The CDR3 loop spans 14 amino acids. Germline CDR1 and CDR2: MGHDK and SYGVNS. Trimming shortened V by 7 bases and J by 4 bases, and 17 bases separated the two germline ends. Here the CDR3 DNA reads TGTGCCAGCATTTCATCCGGGGGCCGGTACGAGCAGTACTTC. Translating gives CASISSGGRYEQYF.

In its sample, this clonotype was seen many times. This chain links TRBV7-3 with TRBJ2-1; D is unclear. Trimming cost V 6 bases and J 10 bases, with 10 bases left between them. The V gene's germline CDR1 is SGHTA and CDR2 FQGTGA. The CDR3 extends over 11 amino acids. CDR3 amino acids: CASSSSGEQFF. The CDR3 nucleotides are TGTGCCAGCAGTTCAAGTGGGGAGCAGTTCTTC. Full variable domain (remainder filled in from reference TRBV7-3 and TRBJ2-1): GAGVSQTPSNKVTEKGKYVELRCDPISGHTALYWYRQSLGQGPEFLIYFQGTGAADDSGLPNDRFFAVRPEGSVSTLKIQRTERGDSAVYLCASSSSGEQFFGPGTRLTVL.

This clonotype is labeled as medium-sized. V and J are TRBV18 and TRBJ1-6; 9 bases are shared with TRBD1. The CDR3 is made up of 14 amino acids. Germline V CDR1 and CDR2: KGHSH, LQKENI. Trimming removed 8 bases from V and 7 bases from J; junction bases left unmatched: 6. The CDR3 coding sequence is TGTGCCAGCAGCCCCGGACAGGGGAATTCACCCCTCCACTTT. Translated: CASSPGQGNSPLHF.

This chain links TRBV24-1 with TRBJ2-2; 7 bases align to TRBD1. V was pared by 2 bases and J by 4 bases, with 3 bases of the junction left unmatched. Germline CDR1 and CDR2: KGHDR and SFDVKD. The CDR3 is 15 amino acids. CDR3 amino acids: CATSDSGQPTGELFF. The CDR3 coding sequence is TGTGCCACCAGTGATTCGGGACAGCCCACCGGGGAGCTGTTTTTT.

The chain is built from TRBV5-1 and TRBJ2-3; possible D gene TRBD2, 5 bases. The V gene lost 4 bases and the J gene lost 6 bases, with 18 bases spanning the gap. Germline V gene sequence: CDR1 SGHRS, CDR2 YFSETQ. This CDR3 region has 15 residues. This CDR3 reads CASSPGRGQADTQYF. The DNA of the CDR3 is TGCGCCAGCAGCCCTGGTCGCGGGCAGGCGGATACGCAGTATTTT.

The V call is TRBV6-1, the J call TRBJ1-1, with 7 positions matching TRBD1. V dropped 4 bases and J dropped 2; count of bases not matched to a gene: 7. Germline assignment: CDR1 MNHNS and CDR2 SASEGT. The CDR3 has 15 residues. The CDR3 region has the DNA TGTGCCAGCAGTGTCCTCTACAGGGGAAACACTGAAGCTTTCTTT. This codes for CASSVLYRGNTEAFF.

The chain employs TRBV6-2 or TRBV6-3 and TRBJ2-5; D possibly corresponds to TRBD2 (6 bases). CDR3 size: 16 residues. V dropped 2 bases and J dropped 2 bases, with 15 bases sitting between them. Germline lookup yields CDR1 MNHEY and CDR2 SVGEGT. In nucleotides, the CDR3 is TGTGCCAGCAGTTACCTCTCGGGGAGGACGCAAGAGACCCAGTACTTC. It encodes CASSYLSGRTQETQYF.

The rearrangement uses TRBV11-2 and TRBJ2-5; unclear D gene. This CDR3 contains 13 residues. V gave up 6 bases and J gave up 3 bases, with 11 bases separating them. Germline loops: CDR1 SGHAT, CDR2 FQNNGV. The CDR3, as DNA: TGTGCCAGCAGTAGAGATCTCGAAGAGACCCAGTACTTC. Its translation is CASSRDLEETQYF.

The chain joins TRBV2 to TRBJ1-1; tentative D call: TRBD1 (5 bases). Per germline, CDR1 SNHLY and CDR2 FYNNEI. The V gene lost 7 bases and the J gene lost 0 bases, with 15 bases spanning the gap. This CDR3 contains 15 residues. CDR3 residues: CASIDAGRLNTEAFF. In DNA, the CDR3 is TGTGCCAGCATTGATGCGGGACGGCTGAACACTGAAGCTTTCTTT. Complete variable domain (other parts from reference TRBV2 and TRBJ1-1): EPEVTQTPSHQVTQMGQEVILRCVPISNHLYFYWYRQILGQKVEFLVSFYNNEISEKSEIFDDQFSVERPDGSNFTLKIRSTKLEDSAMYFCASIDAGRLNTEAFFGQGTRLTVV.

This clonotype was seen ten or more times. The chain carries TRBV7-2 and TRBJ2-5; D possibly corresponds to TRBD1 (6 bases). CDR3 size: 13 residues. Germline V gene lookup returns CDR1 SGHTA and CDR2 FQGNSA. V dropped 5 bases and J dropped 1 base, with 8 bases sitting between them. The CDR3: CASSRTAQETQYF. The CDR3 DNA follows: TGTGCCAGCAGCCGGACAGCCCAAGAGACCCAGTACTTC.

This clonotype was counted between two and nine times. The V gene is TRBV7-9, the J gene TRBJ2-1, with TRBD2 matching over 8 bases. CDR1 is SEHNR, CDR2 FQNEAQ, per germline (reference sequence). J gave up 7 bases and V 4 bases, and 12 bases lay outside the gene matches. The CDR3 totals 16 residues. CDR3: CASSSLGREGRNEQFF. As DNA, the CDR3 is TGTGCCAGCAGCTCCTTGGGACGGGAGGGCCGAAATGAGCAGTTCTTC.

The CDR3 region is CASNLGGSSYEQYF. CDR3 DNA: TGTGCCAGCAACTTGGGGGGGAGCTCCTACGAGCAGTACTTC. The V gene is TRBV28, the J gene TRBJ2-7, with 7 nucleotides matching TRBD2. CDR3 size: 14 residues. CDR1 and CDR2 (germline): MDHEN, SYDVKM. V lost 7 bases and J lost 0; bases outside the gene matches: 6.

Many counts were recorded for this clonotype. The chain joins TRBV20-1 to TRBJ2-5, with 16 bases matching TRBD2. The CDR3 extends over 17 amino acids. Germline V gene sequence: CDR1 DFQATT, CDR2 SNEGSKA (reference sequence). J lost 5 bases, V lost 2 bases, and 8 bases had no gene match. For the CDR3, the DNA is TGCAGTGCTAGAACGGGACTAGCGGGGGGGCCGAGGGAGACCCAGTACTTC. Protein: CSARTGLAGGPRETQYF.

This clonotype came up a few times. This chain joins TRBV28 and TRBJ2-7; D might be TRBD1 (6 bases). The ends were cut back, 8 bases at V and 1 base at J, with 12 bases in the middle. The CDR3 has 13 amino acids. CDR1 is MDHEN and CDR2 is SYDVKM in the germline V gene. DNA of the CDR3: TGTGCCAGCGGAAGGGACACTTCCTACGAGCAGTACTTC. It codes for CASGRDTSYEQYF.

CDR3 DNA: TGTGCCAGCAGCCCACTCCCAGGGGGAGGAAACACCATATATTTT. Translated, it gives CASSPLPGGGNTIYF. V gene TRBV7-9 combines with J gene TRBJ1-3; 7 bases are shared with TRBD1. V lost 5 bases to trimming and J lost 4 bases; unmatched junction nucleotides: 8. Germline values: CDR1 SEHNR, CDR2 FQNEAQ (reference sequence). This CDR3 is 15 amino acids long.